This is a list of T cell receptor beta chains from one sample in a study of blood T cell repertoires in COVID-19. TCRdb's copy holds only in-frame clones and misses some; the assay was immunoSEQ multiplex PCR. This table holds some 150,000 clones, about 83% found once. Sequencing used PBMCs or T cells enriched from blood (not recorded which). Receptor source: a woman aged 45 to 65 who had been exposed to COVID-19. CDR3s leave out the opening cysteine and the closing phenylalanine or tryptophan. The order of the fields is J gene, V gene, D gene, CDR3 protein. The D gene is left open where the match is weak.

J: TRBJ2-1
V: TRBV6-2/TRBV6-3
D: NA
CDR3: ASSYSLLSGWINNEQF

J: TRBJ1-4
V: TRBV4-1
D: TRBD1
CDR3: ASSQPPGQGPGGKLF

J: TRBJ1-5
V: TRBV9
D: TRBD1
CDR3: ASSAEGQWNQPQH

J: TRBJ2-7
V: TRBV15
D: TRBD1
CDR3: ATSSARDRGQDEQY

J: TRBJ1-1
V: TRBV11-2
D: NA
CDR3: ASSPGVRVSEAF

J: TRBJ1-4
V: TRBV6-2/TRBV6-3
D: NA
CDR3: ASSSHEGTTNEKLF

J: TRBJ1-6
V: TRBV6-5
D: NA
CDR3: ASSVGTHNSPLH

J: TRBJ1-4
V: TRBV5-5
D: TRBD1
CDR3: ASSFFINRGRYEKLF

J: TRBJ1-2
V: TRBV5-1
D: TRBD1
CDR3: ASSPDRVYGYT

J: TRBJ2-1
V: TRBV6-2/TRBV6-3
D: TRBD2
CDR3: ASSLLAGGYNEQF

J: TRBJ1-1
V: TRBV6-5
D: NA
CDR3: ASSYEENTEAF

J: TRBJ1-2
V: TRBV11-2
D: TRBD1
CDR3: ASSFTGEANYGYT

J: TRBJ2-1
V: TRBV4-1
D: NA
CDR3: ASSQDRQAYNEQF

J: TRBJ2-3
V: TRBV3-1/TRBV3-2
D: TRBD1
CDR3: ASSQVWSDRATDTQY

J: TRBJ1-5
V: TRBV7-2
D: NA
CDR3: AYSAGRNQPQH

J: TRBJ1-1
V: TRBV14
D: NA
CDR3: ASSLGQGVTEAF

J: TRBJ2-7
V: TRBV3-1/TRBV3-2
D: TRBD2
CDR3: ASSQVRGGGGLD

J: TRBJ2-7
V: TRBV3-1/TRBV3-2
D: NA
CDR3: ASSQVDRCYEQY

J: TRBJ1-4
V: TRBV5-1
D: TRBD1
CDR3: ASSLGLFRDRGREEKLF

J: TRBJ1-2
V: TRBV28
D: TRBD1
CDR3: ASSPGTGTNYGYT

J: TRBJ1-1
V: TRBV14
D: TRBD1
CDR3: ASSRQTGGYTEAF

J: TRBJ2-3
V: TRBV5-1
D: TRBD1
CDR3: ASSARTGGNPPDTQY

J: TRBJ2-3
V: TRBV9
D: TRBD2
CDR3: ASSVGGSGRWDTQY

J: TRBJ1-1
V: TRBV7-3
D: NA
CDR3: ASSSNPGNTEAF

J: TRBJ1-2
V: TRBV15
D: NA
CDR3: ATRAGGTDGYT

J: TRBJ1-2
V: TRBV6-5
D: NA
CDR3: ASRRTGRFDGYT

J: TRBJ2-3
V: TRBV7-9
D: NA
CDR3: ASSSYRNTDTQY

J: TRBJ2-5
V: TRBV3-1/TRBV3-2
D: TRBD2
CDR3: ASSPALAQETQY

J: TRBJ1-3
V: TRBV7-7
D: NA
CDR3: AITGPGVTGNTIY

J: TRBJ1-2
V: TRBV27
D: NA
CDR3: ASSLSRRIPYGYT

J: TRBJ2-1
V: TRBV5-1
D: TRBD1
CDR3: ASSWGQGTEQF

J: TRBJ1-5
V: TRBV6-2/TRBV6-3
D: TRBD1
CDR3: ASSSFGTGPRQPQH

J: TRBJ1-4
V: TRBV7-9
D: TRBD1
CDR3: ASRGTGEVSEKLF

J: TRBJ1-5
V: TRBV30
D: NA
CDR3: AWSVDLGNQPQH

J: TRBJ1-1
V: TRBV19
D: NA
CDR3: ASSIDGGTEAF

J: TRBJ2-1
V: TRBV11-2
D: NA
CDR3: ASSSGGEQF

J: TRBJ2-1
V: TRBV10-2
D: TRBD2
CDR3: ASREGGSIRTNEQF

J: TRBJ1-2
V: TRBV29-1
D: NA
CDR3: SATYSGGYT

J: TRBJ1-1
V: TRBV7-6
D: NA
CDR3: ASSLSPGVGTEAF

J: TRBJ2-7
V: TRBV7-2
D: TRBD2
CDR3: ASSENNERGAEQY

J: TRBJ2-2
V: TRBV9
D: TRBD2
CDR3: ASSGFPGLAGGFTGELF

J: TRBJ1-2
V: TRBV7-2
D: NA
CDR3: ASSLDRGLPGYT

J: TRBJ2-1
V: TRBV2
D: TRBD2
CDR3: ASTTAGNEQF

J: TRBJ2-2
V: TRBV2
D: TRBD2
CDR3: ASRRRLATNTGELF

J: TRBJ1-4
V: TRBV18
D: NA
CDR3: ASSLPGVEKLF

J: TRBJ1-2
V: TRBV19
D: NA
CDR3: ASSNRQLGGYT